The 12 T cell receptor beta chains below were found in one sample sequenced in a study of CDR3 diversity in severe acne. TCRdb reprocessed the PCR reads via MiXCR and lists one record per CDR3 protein. The sample records over 90,000 distinct CDR3 sequences, approximately 47% being singletons. Sequencing was done on a sample of blood. Receptors originate from a male donor with acne.

This clonotype appeared many times. The J gene is TRBJ2-1, the V gene TRBV19; D is ambiguous. This CDR3 region has 15 residues. The germline V and J ends were trimmed by 2 bases and 4 bases, with 12 bases remaining between them. From germline, CDR1 is LNHDA and CDR2 SQIVND (reference sequence). The CDR3 nucleotides read TGTGCCAGTAGTATAACACCTACTACTTACAATGAGCAGTTCTTC. Its translation is CASSITPTTYNEQFF.

The chain has TRBV7-9 and TRBJ1-6; D is uncertain. The ends were cut back, 4 bases at V and 10 bases at J, with 14 bases in the middle. This CDR3 has 14 residues. Germline values: CDR1 SEHNR, CDR2 FQNEAQ (reference sequence). CDR3 bases: TGTGCCAGCAGCTCGACCGCGGCGTGGTCACCCCTCCACTTT. Its protein is CASSSTAAWSPLHF.

A remark on this clonotype: Mismatch with germline at one junction end may stem from a read error. The V call is TRBV20-1, the J call TRBJ1-1, with D perhaps matching TRBD1 (5 bases). The CDR3 extends over 15 amino acids. The germline V gene has CDR1 DFQATT and CDR2 SNEGSKA (reference sequence). In DNA, the CDR3 is TGCAGTGCAACCGGGGGTCGAGGGCGTGACACAGAAGCTTTCTTT. It specifies CSATGGRGRDTEAFF.

The chain uses TRBV7-2 and TRBJ2-2; 11 bases fit TRBD2. The trim removed 5 bases at V and 7 bases at J, leaving 12 bases unmatched. This CDR3 comprises 17 residues. Germline V CDR1 and CDR2: SGHTA, FQGNSA. Here the CDR3 reads CASSPASLAGAGGELFF. The CDR3, as DNA: TGTGCCAGCAGCCCCGCTTCACTAGCGGGAGCGGGCGGGGAGCTGTTTTTT.

The V gene is TRBV7-9, the J gene TRBJ2-5; D tentatively reads TRBD1 or TRBD2 (5 bases each). Per germline, CDR1 SEHNR and CDR2 FQNEAQ (reference sequence). V was shortened by 7 bases and J by 2 bases, with 17 bases between the two germline ends. The CDR3 extends over 15 amino acids. The CDR3 DNA reads as TGTGCCAGCATCCTATGGGGGACCGAACAAGAGACCCAGTACTTC. This gives the protein CASILWGTEQETQYF.

This chain joins TRBV25-1 and TRBJ1-1; 9 bases are shared with TRBD1. Germline CDR1 MGHDK, CDR2 SYGVNS. There are 14 residues in the CDR3. The ends lost 5 bases at V and 4 bases at J; junction bases unmatched: 5. This chain's CDR3 is CASSRTGDRTEAFF. In nucleotides, the CDR3 is TGTGCCAGCAGTAGGACAGGGGACCGCACTGAAGCTTTCTTT. Full variable domain (missing parts from reference TRBV25-1 and TRBJ1-1): EADIYQTPRYLVIGTGKKITLECSQTMGHDKMYWYQQDPGMELHLIHYSYGVNSTEKGDLSSESTVSRIRTEHFPLTLESARPSHTSQYLCASSRTGDRTEAFFGQGTRLTVV.

This clonotype has at least ten counts. This rearrangement joins TRBV6-4 to TRBJ2-1; 7 bases map to TRBD2. The CDR3 has 15 residues. Germline V CDR1 and CDR2: MRHNA, SNTAGT. The V segment lost 4 bases and the J segment 7 bases; nucleotides outside the gene matches: 10. CDR3 residues: CASSGGAGAGNEQFF. The DNA of the CDR3 is TGTGCCAGCAGTGGTGGCGCGGGAGCTGGTAATGAGCAGTTCTTC.

This chain connects TRBV25-1 to TRBJ1-3; 8 nucleotides align to TRBD1. The trim removed 5 bases at V and 4 bases at J, leaving 7 bases unmatched. CDR1 and CDR2 (germline): MGHDK, SYGVNS. This CDR3 has 15 residues. Here the CDR3 reads CASSYGQGAGNTIYF. DNA for the CDR3: TGTGCCAGCAGTTACGGGCAGGGGGCAGGAAACACCATATATTTT.

Comment on this clonotype: A single base separates this from a much larger clone, so it may be a read error. The chain couples TRBV7-9 to TRBJ2-2; 7 nucleotides match TRBD2. V lost 3 bases and J lost 4; bases outside the gene matches: 14. CDR3 length equals 18 residues. CDR1 is SEHNR and CDR2 is FQNEAQ in the germline V gene (reference sequence). The CDR3 DNA follows: TGTGCCAGCAGCTTCCGACTAGAGGGAGGGCCGGGCACCGGGGAGCTGTTTTTT. Its translation is CASSFRLEGGPGTGELFF.

V usage is TRBV7-2 and J usage is TRBJ2-1; 13 bases map to TRBD2. Germline CDR1 and CDR2: SGHTA and FQGNSA. CDR3 length equals 16 residues. V dropped 5 bases and J dropped 9; count of bases not matched to a gene: 10. The CDR3 DNA reads as TGTGCCAGCAGCCTGGAGGGGACTAGCGGGATCGGTGAGCAGTTCTTC. Translation: CASSLEGTSGIGEQFF. Full variable domain (outside the CDR3, taken from reference TRBV7-2 and TRBJ2-1): GAGVSQSPSNKVTEKGKDVELRCDPISGHTALYWYRQSLGQGLEFLIYFQGNSAPDKSGLPSDRFSAERTGGSVSTLTIQRTQQEDSAVYLCASSLEGTSGIGEQFFGPGTRLTVL.

The J gene is TRBJ1-2, the V gene TRBV12-5; TRBD1 agrees at 9 bases. CDR3 length equals 13 residues. V lost 1 base, J lost 8 bases, and 2 bases stayed unmatched. Germline values: CDR1 LGHNT, CDR2 FRNRAP. CDR3 sequence (DNA): TGTGCTAGTGGTTTGGGGACAGGGGACGGCTACACCTTC. This translates into CASGLGTGDGYTF.

The V and J genes are TRBV2 and TRBJ2-7; D gene unclear. Trimming left V 2 bases short and J 1 base short, with 6 bases between. Germline CDR1 SNHLY, CDR2 FYNNEI. This CDR3 region has 13 residues. CDR3 amino acids: CASSEPRSYEQYF. CDR3 DNA sequence: TGTGCCAGCAGTGAACCCCGATCCTACGAGCAGTACTTC.